These 2 T cell receptor beta chains came from one sample sequenced in a study of post-analysis software for immune sequencing data. The study's findings and limits: Compared with controls, patients had more of about 5 TRBV segments, including TRBV5-6, TRBV5-1 and TRBV20-1.

Unique-molecular-identifier-tagged TCR beta cDNA libraries were used. TCRdb reprocessed the PCR reads via MiXCR and lists one record per CDR3 protein. The data contain roughly 540,000 distinct CDR3 sequences, less than 40% of them singletons. Antigens of these TCRs are unknown. Specimen: blood. The receptor source for this set is a girl between 2 and 17 years old with multiple sclerosis.

This clonotype was recorded many times. CDR3 loop: CATSDLPYEQYF. The CDR3 nucleotides are TGTGCCACCAGTGATTTACCCTACGAGCAGTACTTC. This chain connects TRBV24-1 to TRBJ2-7, with D hard to call. There are 12 residues in the CDR3. Between the trimmed V and J ends, which lost 1 base and 2 bases, there was a span of 2 bases. Per the germline V gene, CDR1 is KGHDR and CDR2 is SFDVKD.

V and J are TRBV10-3 and TRBJ1-2; D is uncertain. Per germline, CDR1 ENHRY and CDR2 SYGVKD. The length of the CDR3 is 12 residues. Trimming left V 6 bases short and J 6 bases short, with 11 bases between. Written as DNA, the CDR3 is TGTGCCATCAGAGGGCAGGAAGATGGCTACACCTTC. This sequence encodes CAIRGQEDGYTF.